The 29 T cell receptor beta chains listed next were all sequenced from one sample in a study of blood T cell repertoires in COVID-19. Using immunoSEQ multiplex PCR, the repertoire was profiled, and TCRdb retains in-frame clones only, with some absent. The repertoire has 330,000 or so clones, approximately 89% of them found once; the top ten carry 1.5% to 2%. The sequenced sample was PBMCs or T cells enriched from blood (not recorded which). All receptors derive from a man aged 35 to 55 in a cohort exposed to, infected with or recovered from COVID-19 (not recorded which).

This chain joins TRBV7-9 and TRBJ1-5; D gene uncertain. This CDR3 spans 12 amino acids. V was shortened by 3 bases and J by 4 bases, with 4 bases between the two germline ends. The germline gives CDR1 SEHNR, CDR2 FQNEAQ (reference sequence). The CDR3 DNA reads TGTGCCAGCAGCTTTCCGAATCAGCCCCAGCATTTT. Translating it yields CASSFPNQPQHF.

The rearrangement joins TRBV10-3 to TRBJ1-1; 9 bases agree with TRBD1. The trim removed 6 bases at V and 5 bases at J, leaving 7 bases unmatched. This CDR3 spans 14 amino acids. Germline CDR1 ENHRY, CDR2 SYGVKD. CDR3: CAISPGQGRTEAFF. CDR3 in DNA: TGTGCCATCAGCCCAGGACAGGGGAGAACTGAAGCTTTCTTT.

This chain joins TRBV9 and TRBJ2-1, with 11 bases lining up with TRBD2. With 3 bases clipped from V and 7 bases from J, the junction kept 6 bases outside the gene matches. Per the germline V gene, CDR1 is SGDLS and CDR2 is YYNGEE. This CDR3 is built from 15 residues. This chain's CDR3 is CASSETSGITNEQFF. In nucleotides, the CDR3 is TGTGCCAGCAGCGAGACTAGCGGGATAACAAATGAGCAGTTCTTC.

The chain employs TRBV5-1 and TRBJ1-3; a weak D match, TRBD1 (6 bases). Deletions cut 4 bases from V and 3 bases from J, with 17 bases between. The CDR3 covers 16 residues. Germline CDR1 is SGHRS and CDR2 is YFSETQ. Here the CDR3 DNA reads TGCGCCAGCAGCGCGGCGCCTCAGGACAGTGGAAACACCATATATTTT. This sequence encodes CASSAAPQDSGNTIYF.

A single count supports this clone. The J gene is TRBJ1-2, the V gene TRBV11-2; 9 nucleotides align to TRBD1. V trimming: 1 base; J trimming: 4 bases; junction bases outside the gene matches: 7. The germline V gene encodes CDR1 SGHAT and CDR2 FQNNGV. The CDR3 covers 16 residues. In DNA, the CDR3 is TGTGCCAGCAGCTTAGCCGGGACAGGGTTAGGCTATGGCTACACCTTC. This encodes CASSLAGTGLGYGYTF.

This clone turned up a few times. The chain combines TRBV2 with TRBJ1-2; no clear D. Trimming removed 8 bases from V and 8 bases from J, with 15 bases in between. CDR3 length equals 12 residues. Germline V gene sequence: CDR1 SNHLY, CDR2 FYNNEI. This CDR3 reads CASSVLREGYTF. The CDR3 DNA sequence: TGTGCCAGCTCGGTATTGAGGGAGGGCTACACCTTC.

J is TRBJ2-3 and V is TRBV12-5, with D perhaps matching TRBD1 (5 bases). Trimming stripped 1 base from V and 8 bases from J, with 10 bases between. Germline assignment: CDR1 LGHNT and CDR2 FRNRAP. The length of the CDR3 is 13 residues. CDR3 nucleotides: TGTGCTAGTGGTTTGGCACGACAGATTACGCAGTATTTT. It codes for CASGLARQITQYF.

V and J are TRBV30 and TRBJ2-7; TRBD1 matches at 7 bases. The CDR3 spans 12 residues. Germline CDR1 GTSNPN, CDR2 SVGIG (reference sequence). The CDR3 protein is CLATGSSYEQYF. DNA for the CDR3: TGTCTCGCGACAGGGAGCTCCTACGAGCAGTACTTC.

The chain carries TRBV5-1 and TRBJ2-2; D possibly corresponds to TRBD2 (5 bases). The CDR3 loop spans 14 amino acids. Trimming left V 2 bases short and J 5 bases short, with 10 bases between. CDR1 is SGHRS and CDR2 is YFSETQ in the germline V gene. CDR3 bases: TGCGCCAGCAGCTTTGGACTCTTGACCGGGGAGCTGTTTTTT. This codes for CASSFGLLTGELFF.

This clone appeared many times. The CDR3 nucleotides are TGTGCCAGCATCCATGGCTTTATGAACACTGAAGCTTTCTTT. This sequence encodes CASIHGFMNTEAFF. V gene TRBV7-9 combines with J gene TRBJ1-1; D is uncertain. Deletions cut 7 bases from V and 0 bases from J, with 12 bases between. This CDR3 is 14 amino acids long. CDR1 is SEHNR, CDR2 FQNEAQ, per germline (reference sequence).

This clone has a handful of counts. This chain uses TRBV24-1 with TRBJ2-1; possible D gene TRBD2, 7 bases. Germline-derived CDR1 and CDR2 are KGHDR and SFDVKD. Trimming removed 7 bases at V and 2 bases at J, with 11 bases between. The CDR3 extends over 14 amino acids. The CDR3 sequence is CATSGGPAYNEQFF. The CDR3, as DNA: TGTGCCACCAGCGGGGGGCCCGCCTACAATGAGCAGTTCTTC.

The rearrangement uses TRBV13 and TRBJ2-1, with 8 nucleotides matching TRBD2. The CDR3 has 13 residues. Germline V lookup: CDR1 PRHDT, CDR2 FYEKMQ (reference sequence). J was trimmed by 9 bases and V by 7 bases; bases with no gene match: 8. DNA of the CDR3: TGTGCCAGCACAACTAGCGGTGATAGTGAGCAGTTCTTC. It encodes CASTTSGDSEQFF.

The genes are TRBV28 and TRBJ1-2, with a weak D call TRBD1 (6 bases). Germline V gene lookup returns CDR1 MDHEN and CDR2 SYDVKM. V gave up 7 bases and J gave up 5 bases, with 23 bases separating them. The CDR3 spans 16 residues. The CDR3 DNA reads TGTGCCAGCACCTTGGGGGCGACGGCAGCAGGGTATGGCTACACCTTC. Translating it yields CASTLGATAAGYGYTF.

The chain combines TRBV28 with TRBJ1-2; D unresolved. Germline V gives CDR1 MDHEN, CDR2 SYDVKM. Trimming cost V 5 bases and J 2 bases, with 9 bases left between them. The CDR3 spans 13 residues. In DNA, the CDR3 is TGTGCCAGCAGTGAACTAGACAACTATGGCTACACCTTC. Translating it yields CASSELDNYGYTF.

In regard to this clone: The identical CDR3 is also encoded by other nucleotide sequences in the sample. The rearrangement uses TRBV5-1 and TRBJ2-5, with TRBD1 matching 9 bases. V lost 4 bases, J lost 3 bases, and 4 bases stayed unmatched. CDR1 and CDR2 from the germline V gene are SGHRS and YFSETQ. The CDR3 is made up of 14 amino acids. In DNA, the CDR3 is TGCGCCAGCAGCACTGGGACAGGGAAAGAGACCCAGTACTTC. Translated: CASSTGTGKETQYF.

The CDR3 sequence is CASSRQTGGTGELFF. In DNA form, the CDR3 reads TGCGCCAGCAGCCGCCAGACAGGTGGGACCGGGGAGCTGTTTTTT. The V and J genes are TRBV5-1 and TRBJ2-2; possibly TRBD1 for D (6 bases). The CDR3 extends over 15 amino acids. CDR1 is SGHRS and CDR2 is YFSETQ in the germline V gene. Trimming took 4 bases from V and 5 from J, leaving 15 bases between them.

The V gene is TRBV3-1 (or the pseudogene TRBV3-2), the J gene TRBJ2-7, with D hard to call. Germline values: CDR1 LGHDT, CDR2 YNNKEL (reference sequence). This CDR3 has 12 amino acids. Trimming took off 1 base at V and 7 bases at J, with 8 bases between the two ends. In DNA, the CDR3 is TGTGCCAGCAGCCAAGTGGTGCGGGAGCAGTACTTC. Encoded protein: CASSQVVREQYF.

The rearrangement joins TRBV9 to TRBJ1-2; 7 bases line up with TRBD1. Unmatched junction bases numbered 8, after V lost 2 bases and J lost 4 bases. There are 15 residues in the CDR3. CDR1 is SGDLS, CDR2 YYNGEE, per germline. The CDR3 spells CASSVFDRASYGYTF. CDR3 in DNA: TGTGCCAGCAGCGTTTTCGACAGGGCGTCCTATGGCTACACCTTC.

V is TRBV5-1 and J is TRBJ2-7; D not resolved. Germline V gene lookup returns CDR1 SGHRS and CDR2 YFSETQ. The CDR3 is 12 residues long. V shed 0 bases and J shed 2 bases, with 3 bases lying between them. The CDR3 reads CASSLAAYEQYF. CDR3 bases: TGCGCCAGCAGCTTGGCGGCCTACGAGCAGTACTTC. The entire variable domain, with the rest obtained from reference TRBV5-1 and TRBJ2-7, is as follows: KAGVTQTPRYLIKTRGQQVTLSCSPISGHRSVSWYQQTPGQGLQFLFEYFSETQRNKGNFPGRFSGRQFSNSRSEMNVSTLELGDSALYLCASSLAAYEQYFGPGTRLTVT.

This sequence joins TRBV19 and TRBJ2-5; 10 bases are a match to TRBD1. This CDR3 region has 14 residues. The germline gives CDR1 LNHDA, CDR2 SQIVND (reference sequence). After removal of 5 bases from V and 4 bases from J, the junction contained 4 bases not matched to a gene. CDR3: CASSGDRGPETQYF. As DNA, the CDR3 is TGTGCCAGTAGTGGGGACAGGGGCCCAGAGACCCAGTACTTC.

The chain combines TRBV10-2 with TRBJ2-7; TRBD1 aligns across 10 bases. Trimming cost V 9 bases and J 4 bases; bases outside gene matches: 3. This CDR3 is 12 amino acids long. Germline V gene data show CDR1 as WSHSY and CDR2 as SAAADI. DNA of the CDR3: TGCGCCAGTTGGGACAGGGGATACGAGCAGTACTTC. This translates into CASWDRGYEQYF.

This chain joins TRBV11-3 and TRBJ2-2; weak D call: TRBD2 (5 bases). Germline CDR1 and CDR2: SGHNT and YENEEA. Deletions cut 5 bases from V and 3 bases from J, with 16 bases between. The CDR3 is made up of 16 amino acids. In nucleotides, the CDR3 is TGTGCCAGCAGCCCGGTAGGGAGTTCGGACACCGGGGAGCTGTTTTTT. This translates into CASSPVGSSDTGELFF.

The V and J genes are TRBV30 and TRBJ2-1; 7 bases map to TRBD1. The germline V gene has CDR1 GTSNPN and CDR2 SVGIG (reference sequence). V lost 8 bases and J lost 9; bases outside the gene matches: 7. The CDR3 loop spans 11 amino acids. The CDR3 loop reads CALTQGREQFF. The CDR3 DNA follows: TGTGCCCTCACACAGGGGCGTGAGCAGTTCTTC.

CDR3 in amino acids: CASSLGQGAVNTEAFF. The CDR3 coding sequence is TGTGCCAGCAGCTTAGGACAGGGGGCGGTGAACACTGAAGCTTTCTTT. The gene calls are TRBV7-8 and TRBJ1-1; TRBD1 matches 10 bases. J lost 0 bases, V lost 1 base, and 2 bases had no gene match. Germline lookup yields CDR1 SGHVS and CDR2 FQNEAQ. The CDR3 has 16 amino acids.

This sequence joins TRBV27 and TRBJ2-7, with TRBD1 matching over 7 bases. Germline V gene sequence: CDR1 MNHEY, CDR2 SMNVEV (reference sequence). The CDR3 loop spans 12 amino acids. J gave up 3 bases and V 4 bases, and 0 bases lay outside the gene matches. The CDR3 region has the DNA TGTGCCAGCAGTTCAGGGGGCTACGAGCAGTACTTC. As protein: CASSSGGYEQYF.

The chain links TRBV6-6 to TRBJ2-7; 14 nucleotides align to TRBD2. The CDR3 has 16 amino acids. Unmatched junction bases numbered 7, after V lost 5 bases and J lost 4 bases. CDR1 is MNHNY and CDR2 is SVGAGI in the germline V gene (reference sequence). The CDR3 spells CASSRGTSGSSYEQYF. CDR3 bases: TGTGCCAGCAGTCGAGGGACTAGCGGGAGTAGTTACGAGCAGTACTTC.

CDR3 loop: CASSINRDYEQYF. Here the CDR3 DNA reads TGTGCCAGTAGTATAAACAGGGACTACGAGCAGTACTTC. The V call is TRBV19, the J call TRBJ2-7; D perhaps matches TRBD1 (6 bases). The CDR3 is 13 residues long. CDR1 and CDR2 (germline): LNHDA, SQIVND (reference sequence). Trimming removed 2 bases from V and 3 bases from J, with 8 bases in between.

The chain uses TRBV30 and TRBJ2-5; 11 bases line up with TRBD1. Germline loops: CDR1 GTSNPN, CDR2 SVGIG (reference sequence). The CDR3 covers 14 residues. Germline trimming cut 3 bases from V and 5 bases from J; bases unmatched to any gene: 5. CDR3 residues: CAWRRTGGWETQYF. The CDR3, as DNA: TGTGCCTGGAGACGGACAGGGGGCTGGGAGACCCAGTACTTC.

This chain links TRBV9 with TRBJ1-3, with a weak D call TRBD1 (5 bases). The ends were cut back, 0 bases at V and 8 bases at J, with 12 bases in the middle. The CDR3 totals 14 residues. Per the germline V gene, CDR1 is SGDLS and CDR2 is YYNGEE. The CDR3 DNA reads TGTGCCAGCAGCGTAGACGTAGGGGTAGACACCATATATTTT. As protein: CASSVDVGVDTIYF.